A single T cell receptor (beta chain) is shown here with its context. What it recognizes is unknown. This entry is derived from a study of graft-versus-host responses after intestinal transplantation. Germline loops: CDR1 SGHRS, CDR2 YFSETQ. Between the trimmed V and J ends, which lost 0 bases and 8 bases, there was a span of 11 bases. This CDR3 spans 13 amino acids. Repertoires were generated with immunoSEQ multiplex PCR, while TCRdb's copy carries only in-frame clones and drops some. The profile shows around 110,000 clones, 90% of them singletons. The material was unstimulated CD4+ T cells sorted from spleen or lymph node cells, obtained before intestinal transplant. The sequence derives from a human donor who received an intestinal transplant. This rearrangement joins TRBV5-1 to TRBJ1-1, with no clear D. CDR3 amino acids: CASSLGGPGEAFF. The CDR3 region has the DNA TGCGCCAGCAGCTTGGGAGGGCCGGGGGAAGCTTTCTTT. Filled out from reference TRBV5-1 and TRBJ1-1, the complete variable domain reads KAGVTQTPRYLIKTRGQQVTLSCSPISGHRSVSWYQQTPGQGLQFLFEYFSETQRNKGNFPGRFSGRQFSNSRSEMNVSTLELGDSALYLCASSLGGPGEAFFGQGTRLTVV.